This is a list of T cell receptor beta chains from one sample in a study of blood T cell repertoires in COVID-19. The repertoire was sequenced with immunoSEQ multiplex PCR; TCRdb's copy has only in-frame clones and lacks some. The profile covers around 94,000 clones, with around four fifths appearing a single time and 8.5% to 10% taken by the ten largest. Sequencing used peripheral blood. The origin of the receptors is a man aged 40-55 years with active or convalescent COVID-19. Each CDR3 is given with its conserved first and last residue. D genes are given only for firm matches. Expanded clones are given a class, and other clones once, few, many or no size at all.

v_gene,d_gene,abundance,j_gene,CDR3nt,CDR3aa
TRBV28,-,-,TRBJ1-1,TGTGCCAGCAGTTCCACACCGGGAGGAGCTTTCTTT,CASSSTPGGAFF
TRBV15,TRBD1,-,TRBJ1-3,TGTGCCACCAGCAGAAAGGGACAGGGCTCTGGAAACACCATATATTTT,CATSRKGQGSGNTIYF
TRBV3-1/TRBV3-2,TRBD1,-,TRBJ1-2,TGTGCCAGCGGCAACCCTGAGGGGGCCGTTCCCTATGGCTACACCTTC,CASGNPEGAVPYGYTF
TRBV5-6,-,few,TRBJ1-1,TGTGCCAGCAGCTTGGGAGGTTTCAACACTGAAGCTTTCTTT,CASSLGGFNTEAFF
TRBV7-2,TRBD1,once,TRBJ1-5,TGTGCCAGCAGCTTACTAGTTACAGGGGGAGGGCAGCCCCAGCATTTT,CASSLLVTGGGQPQHF
TRBV19,TRBD1,-,TRBJ1-3,TGTGCCAGTAGTAGACCCCGGACAGGATCGGGAAACACCATATATTTT,CASSRPRTGSGNTIYF
TRBV2,-,-,TRBJ1-1,TGTGCCACCCTTCCCGTTACAGGGTTCACTGAAGCTTTCTTT,CATLPVTGFTEAFF
TRBV7-9,-,once,TRBJ2-1,TGTGCCAGCAGCTTAGATTGGCAGATCAATGAGCAGTTCTTC,CASSLDWQINEQFF
TRBV7-3,-,-,TRBJ2-2,TGTGCCAGCAGCTCAACCACGGGCACCGGGGAGCTGTTTTTT,CASSSTTGTGELFF
TRBV11-3,TRBD1,-,TRBJ1-3,TGTGCCAGCAGCTCAAACCGGGACAGTGGAAACACCATATATTTT,CASSSNRDSGNTIYF
TRBV9,-,-,TRBJ1-3,TGTGCCAGCCATCGCGGGGGTGGGGGTGACACCATATATTTT,CASHRGGGGDTIYF
TRBV11-1,TRBD1,-,TRBJ1-1,TGTGCCAGCAGCTCCAACCCAGGGGGAGCTTTCTTT,CASSSNPGGAFF
TRBV3-1/TRBV3-2,-,few,TRBJ1-4,TGTGCCAGCAGCCAAAGGCCCGGACAGTCTAATGAAAAACTGTTTTTT,CASSQRPGQSNEKLFF
TRBV6-2/TRBV6-3,TRBD1,-,TRBJ1-5,TGTGCCAGCAGCCCCGGGACAGGGATTAATCAGCCCCAGCATTTT,CASSPGTGINQPQHF
TRBV10-3,-,-,TRBJ2-3,TGTGCCATCAGATACACAGATACGCAGTATTTT,CAIRYTDTQYF
TRBV29-1,TRBD1,-,TRBJ1-5,TGCAGCGTTAGTCAGGGGGCCGATCAGCCCCAGCATTTT,CSVSQGADQPQHF
TRBV10-1,-,-,TRBJ2-3,TGCGCCAGCAGTGGACAGATCTGGGATACGCAGTATTTT,CASSGQIWDTQYF
TRBV2,-,-,TRBJ2-7,TGTGCCAGCAGCCTTTTACAGGGTTGGTACGAGCAGTACTTC,CASSLLQGWYEQYF
TRBV7-2,-,-,TRBJ2-7,TGTGCCAGCAGCTCTCCCGGGACTTCCTACGAGCAGTACTTC,CASSSPGTSYEQYF
TRBV19,-,-,TRBJ1-1,TGTGCCAGTAATCGGGTGGGTCGACAGAGGAACACTGAAGCTTTCTTT,CASNRVGRQRNTEAFF
TRBV13,TRBD2,-,TRBJ2-7,TGTGCCAGCAGCTCCCCGGGACTACAGCAGTACTTC,CASSSPGLQQYF
TRBV3-1/TRBV3-2,TRBD1,-,TRBJ1-5,TGTGCCAGCAGCCCACAGGGGAATAGCAATCAGCCCCAGCATTTT,CASSPQGNSNQPQHF
TRBV25-1,TRBD1,-,TRBJ1-2,TGTGCCAGCAGTGATCAGGGGGCGAACTATGGCTACACCTTC,CASSDQGANYGYTF
TRBV5-8,TRBD1,-,TRBJ1-3,TGTGCCAGCAGCTTGGGGACAGGGTATCAAACTGGAAACACCATATATTTT,CASSLGTGYQTGNTIYF
TRBV5-1,TRBD1,-,TRBJ1-6,TGCGCCAGTCGGCTGCGATGGGACAGCCCTTCACCCCTCCACTTT,CASRLRWDSPSPLHF
TRBV29-1,-,-,TRBJ1-5,TGCAGCGTGGGAGGACGAGGCAATCAGCCCCAGCATTTT,CSVGGRGNQPQHF
TRBV5-1,TRBD1,-,TRBJ1-1,TGCGCCAGCAGCCCCCAGACAGGGGGCAACACTGAAGCTTTCTTT,CASSPQTGGNTEAFF
TRBV5-6,-,-,TRBJ2-5,TGTGCCAGCAGCCCCGGGACCCCCGGGGGGACCCAGTACTTC,CASSPGTPGGTQYF
TRBV30,TRBD1,-,TRBJ2-2,TGTGCCTGGCAGGGGGCCGTCACCGGGGAGCTGTTTTTT,CAWQGAVTGELFF
TRBV7-9,-,-,TRBJ1-4,TGTGCCAGCAGCCTTACAGGGAGGGAACTGTTTTTT,CASSLTGRELFF
TRBV19,-,-,TRBJ1-3,TGTGCCAGTAGTTCGACAGATACTGGAAACACCATATATTTT,CASSSTDTGNTIYF
TRBV7-3,TRBD2,-,TRBJ2-3,TGTGCCAGCAGCCCGTATGGACTAGCGGGGGGCCCTAGCACAGATACGCAGTATTTT,CASSPYGLAGGPSTDTQYF
TRBV7-2,-,-,TRBJ2-7,TGTGCCAGCAGCCCCTCCCGGTGGGCTTCAGGCGAGCAGTACTTC,CASSPSRWASGEQYF
TRBV7-2,TRBD2,-,TRBJ2-3,TGTGCCAGCAGCGAGACTAGCGGGGGGACAGATACGCAGTATTTT,CASSETSGGTDTQYF
TRBV11-2,TRBD1,-,TRBJ2-7,TGTGCCAGCAGACCTCAAGCGGGACAGGGCCCCTACGAGCAGTACTTC,CASRPQAGQGPYEQYF
TRBV7-8,-,-,TRBJ1-1,TGTGCCAGCAGCGCCGACAGGAACACTGAAGCTTTCTTT,CASSADRNTEAFF
TRBV5-1,-,few,TRBJ1-6,TGCGCCAGCAGCTTGGCCGTGAGACAGAATTCACCCCTCCACTTT,CASSLAVRQNSPLHF
TRBV27,TRBD2,-,TRBJ2-7,TGTGCCAGCAGTTTATCCCCCGGACTAGCGGCCTACGAGCAGTACTTC,CASSLSPGLAAYEQYF
TRBV24-1,TRBD2,-,TRBJ2-3,TGTGCCACCAGTGACGTGCGGGGGGGCAATACAGATACGCAGTATTTT,CATSDVRGGNTDTQYF
TRBV11-2,-,-,TRBJ1-3,TGTGCCAGCAGCTTCGCGACAGCTGGAAACACCATATATTTT,CASSFATAGNTIYF
TRBV19,TRBD1,-,TRBJ1-5,TGTGCCAGTAGCGACAGGGGGAATAGCAATCAGCCCCAGCATTTT,CASSDRGNSNQPQHF
TRBV18,-,-,TRBJ2-1,TGTGCCAGCTCACCAAGACAGACCTACAATGAGCAGTTCTTC,CASSPRQTYNEQFF
TRBV2,-,-,TRBJ2-3,TGTGCCAGCAGTGAACGCGGGACAGAGATCACAGATACGCAGTATTTT,CASSERGTEITDTQYF
TRBV12-3/TRBV12-4,-,medium-sized,TRBJ2-2,TGTGCCAGCAGTTCGGCCGGGGAGCTGTTTTTT,CASSSAGELFF
TRBV9,TRBD1,-,TRBJ1-2,TGTGCCAGCAGCTTGGACAGGGGATTAGATGGCTACACCTTC,CASSLDRGLDGYTF
TRBV6-5,-,-,TRBJ2-3,TGTGCCAGTAGAACCCCGGGCACAGATACGCAGTATTTT,CASRTPGTDTQYF
TRBV10-3,TRBD2,-,TRBJ2-1,TGTGCCATCAGTGAGTCGGGACTAGCGGGGAGGAACAATGAGCAGTTCTTC,CAISESGLAGRNNEQFF
TRBV7-9,TRBD1,-,TRBJ1-3,TGTGCCAGCAGCTGGGACAGTCAAGGAAACACCATATATTTT,CASSWDSQGNTIYF